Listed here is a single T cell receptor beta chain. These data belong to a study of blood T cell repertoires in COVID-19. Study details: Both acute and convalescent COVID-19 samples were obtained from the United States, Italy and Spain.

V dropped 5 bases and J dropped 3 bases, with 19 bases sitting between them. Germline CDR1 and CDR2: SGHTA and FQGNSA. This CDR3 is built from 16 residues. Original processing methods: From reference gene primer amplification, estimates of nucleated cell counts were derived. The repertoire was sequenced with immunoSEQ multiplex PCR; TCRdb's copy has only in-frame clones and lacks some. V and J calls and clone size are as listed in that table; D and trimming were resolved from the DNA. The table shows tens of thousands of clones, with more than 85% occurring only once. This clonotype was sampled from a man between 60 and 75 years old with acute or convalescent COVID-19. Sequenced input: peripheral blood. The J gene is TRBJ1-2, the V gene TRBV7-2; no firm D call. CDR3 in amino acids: CASSIGPRLRDYGYTF. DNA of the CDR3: TGTGCCAGCAGCATAGGGCCCCGGTTGCGGGACTATGGCTACACCTTC.